This TCR beta chain was found in a study of technical replicates of blood from several donors. This table comes from immunoSEQ multiplex PCR, and its TCRdb copy is limited to in-frame clones, with some not included. The sample consists of 85,000 to 100,000 clones, nearly 97% of them appearing once. Germline lookup yields CDR1 MGHRA and CDR2 YSYEKL. J was trimmed by 6 bases and V by 0 bases; bases with no gene match: 6. This CDR3 region has 16 residues. This chain links TRBV4-1 with TRBJ2-1, with 9 bases identical to TRBD2. The TCR was taken from a human donor in good health. The sample was T cells isolated from PBMCs. The CDR3 DNA follows: TGCGCCAGCAGCCAAGATTGGCGGGGGGGAACCAATGAGCAGTTCTTC. Protein product: CASSQDWRGGTNEQFF.